This TCR beta chain derives from a study of Graves' ophthalmopathy and Graves' hyperthyroidism (dated by TCRdb to the late 2010s). Regarding the research as a whole: Hyperthyroidism was considered stable if no progression to ophthalmopathy occurred within 18 months of follow-up. The study used signatures of the TCR beta repertoire to tell Graves' ophthalmopathy apart from Graves' hyperthyroidism and to predict which patients would progress to ophthalmopathy. In total, 135 blood samples were TCR-sequenced: 40 to 45 ophthalmopathy, approximately 80 hyperthyroidism and some 17 hyperthyroidism-to-ophthalmopathy patients. To explore V-J signatures that distinguish ophthalmopathy from hyperthyroidism, a discovery set of 100 patients was enrolled, made up of 40 to 45 with ophthalmopathy and 57 with stable hyperthyroidism. The independent validation cohort included roughly 19 hyperthyroidism patients plus 17 patients who later progressed from hyperthyroidism to ophthalmopathy. In roughly six hyperthyroidism patients, the T-cell repertoires found in thyroid tissue were compared with those found in blood. After sampling, hyperthyroidism patients received methimazole starting at 30 mg daily, and ophthalmopathy patients received high-dose intravenous methylprednisolone. Overall study outcomes, separate from this receptor: In validation, the model predicted ophthalmopathy progression with about 71% sensitivity and 72% to 80% specificity; about a dozen predicted patients were CT-confirmed with GO in a median of about 7.1 months. Most expanded thyroid clonotypes with a frequency above 0.001 also appeared in blood, which suggests that blood repertoires may reflect the immune response in the thyroid. Sample size was not statistically predetermined, and group allocation was not concealed from the investigators. The 13-signature model separated ophthalmopathy from stable hyperthyroidism with roughly 90% sensitivity and about 84% specificity in cross-validation, and 80%/75% in the test set.

The hyperthyroidism patients were 18 to 65 years old and newly diagnosed, with a disease duration of less than 2 months. Patients with other autoimmune diseases, uncontrolled infections, pregnancy or lactation were excluded from the study. Diagnosis was based on clinical symptoms, serum thyroxine, TRAb, thyroid ultrasound and orbital computed tomography. Trizol reagent was used to extract the total RNA, and its quality was then checked on an Agilent 2100 Bioanalyzer. About this clonotype itself: The antigen this receptor binds is unknown. No clone much larger than this one lies a single base away; base qualities are absent.

TCR beta CDR3 regions were amplified from RNA transcripts for repertoire sequencing. The first round was an RT-PCR using HTBI primers with the Qiagen OneStep RT-PCR kit, and this first round was followed by a second-round multiplex PCR, then size selection and purification. The libraries underwent paired-end sequencing with 100 bp reads on an Illumina HiSeq2000. The paper's processing steps were these. SOAPnuke was used to process the reads, throwing out any read that had adapters, had uncalled bases, had a mean Phred below 15, or lacked an exact constant-primer or identifier match. COPE v1.2.5 was used to merge the high-quality paired reads. Each unique nucleotide sequence was treated as a clonotype, and MiTCR v1.1 was used to align the clonotypes to the IMGT TRB V, D and J references. The analysis was limited to V-J combinations with a frequency above 0.0001, which together covered 99.2% of repertoires. For each V-J combination, a TCR clonal expansion and chaos score was defined as the ratio of F50 clonal expansion to chaos observed in the TCRdist matrix. Welch's t-statistics and random forest were used to reduce the features to some 13 V-J combinations, which were then used as input to a naive Bayes classifier. Thyroid-blood repertoire similarity was quantified with the Morisita-Horn index. TCRdb handled the public reads itself, with Q25 trimming in fastp and clone calling in MiXCR, and kept productive beta chains. Each CDR3 protein appears once, grouped with its most common genes and DNA. None of the V and J calls come from the authors' own analysis; TCRdb made them. For this sample the table gives about 600,000 distinct CDR3 sequences, of which less than 40% were detected only once. About 4.1% of the sample is held by the ten biggest clonotypes.

The TCR comes from an adult man with Graves' hyperthyroidism. Material for sequencing was peripheral blood or thyroid tissue (not recorded which).

The nucleotide sequence is TGTGCCTGGAGTGTCGGAAGAAACACCGGGGAGCTGTTTTTT. This is translated as CAWSVGRNTGELFF. Rearrangement joined TRBV19 to TRBJ2-2; the D gene remains uncertain. The germline V gene (reference sequence) provides CDR1 LNHDA and CDR2 SQIVND. V loses 11 bases, J loses 2 bases, and the germline ends lie 15 bases apart. Inclusive of the bounding cysteine and phenylalanine, the CDR3 is 14 residues long. Only the CDR3 part of the read is kept: 42 bases, read in frame from the first base.